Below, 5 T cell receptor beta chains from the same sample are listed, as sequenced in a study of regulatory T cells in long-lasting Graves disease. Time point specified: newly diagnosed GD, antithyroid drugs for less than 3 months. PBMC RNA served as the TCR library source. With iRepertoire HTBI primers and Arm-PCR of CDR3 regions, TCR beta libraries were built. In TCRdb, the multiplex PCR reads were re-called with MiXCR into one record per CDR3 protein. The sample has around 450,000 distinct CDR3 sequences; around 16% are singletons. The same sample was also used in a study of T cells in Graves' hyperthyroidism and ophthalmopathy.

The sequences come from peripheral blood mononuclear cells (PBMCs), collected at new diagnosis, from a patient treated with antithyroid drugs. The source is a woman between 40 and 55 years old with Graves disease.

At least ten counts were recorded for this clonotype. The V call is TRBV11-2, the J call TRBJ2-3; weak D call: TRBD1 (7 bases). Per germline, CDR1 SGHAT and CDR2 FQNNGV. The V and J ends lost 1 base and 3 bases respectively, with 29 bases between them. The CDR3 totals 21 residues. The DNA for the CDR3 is TGTGCCAGCAGCTTAGTTTGGACTAAAAACAGGGGAAACTTCGGGACAGATACGCAGTATTTT. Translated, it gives CASSLVWTKNRGNFGTDTQYF.

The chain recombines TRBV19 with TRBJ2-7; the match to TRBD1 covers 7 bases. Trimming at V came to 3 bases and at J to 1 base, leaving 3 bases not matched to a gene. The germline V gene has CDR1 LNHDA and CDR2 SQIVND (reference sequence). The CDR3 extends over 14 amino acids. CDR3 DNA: TGTGCCAGTAGTATCCGACAGGGTTCCTACGAGCAGTACTTC. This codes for CASSIRQGSYEQYF. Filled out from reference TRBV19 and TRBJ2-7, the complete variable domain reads DGGITQSPKYLFRKEGQNVTLSCEQNLNHDAMYWYRQDPGQGLRLIYYSQIVNDFQKGDIAEGYSVSREKKESFPLTVTSAQKNPTAFYLCASSIRQGSYEQYFGPGTRLTVT.

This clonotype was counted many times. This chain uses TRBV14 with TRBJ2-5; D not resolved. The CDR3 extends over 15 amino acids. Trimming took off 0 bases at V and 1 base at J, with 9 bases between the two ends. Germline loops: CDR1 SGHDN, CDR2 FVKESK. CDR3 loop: CASSQERALQETQYF. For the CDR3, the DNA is TGTGCCAGCAGCCAAGAAAGGGCTCTCCAAGAGACCCAGTACTTC.

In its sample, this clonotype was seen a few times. CDR3 protein: CASSSGLVETGELFF. The CDR3 region has the DNA TGTGCCAGCAGTTCGGGACTAGTTGAAACCGGGGAGCTGTTTTTT. This chain connects TRBV12-3 or TRBV12-4 to TRBJ2-2; 8 nucleotides agree with TRBD2. The CDR3 is 15 amino acids. The trim removed 4 bases at V and 5 bases at J, leaving 6 bases unmatched.

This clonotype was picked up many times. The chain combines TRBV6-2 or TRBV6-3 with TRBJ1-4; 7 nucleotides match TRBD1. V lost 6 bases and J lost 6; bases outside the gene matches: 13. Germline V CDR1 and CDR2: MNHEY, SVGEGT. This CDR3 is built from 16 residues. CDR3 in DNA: TGTGCCAGCAGGAAGGCGGCAGCAGGGGGGGATGAAAAACTGTTTTTT. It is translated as CASRKAAAGGDEKLFF.